This record concerns one T cell receptor beta chain sequence. The antigen is not known. Since all of the isolated RNA was reverse transcribed, expressed TCRB transcripts were what got sequenced. The method was immunoSEQ multiplex PCR; TCRdb's version includes in-frame clones alone and lacks a portion of them. The data show roughly 380,000 clones, about 20% seen once. Germline CDR1 SGDLS, CDR2 YYNGEE. V lost 3 bases to trimming and J lost 0 bases; unmatched junction nucleotides: 6. This CDR3 spans 17 amino acids. The sample originates from a study of beta chain features in type 1 diabetes. Study observations and caveats: A potential PCR bias toward shorter templates would be equal in patient and control samples. For patients, the naive, central memory and Treg TCRB repertoires appeared more alike than for healthy donors.

Researchers reported sorting CD4+ naive, central memory, regulatory and stem cell-like memory cells via CD45RO/CCR7/CD25/CD127/CD95/CD27. Each sorted population was over 98% pure. Sequencing was performed on naive CD4+ T cells from blood. This sequence originates from a woman aged 18-29 years in good health. The genes are TRBV9 and TRBJ2-5; 12 nucleotides line up with TRBD2. CDR3 sequence reads: CASSAPGLAGNQETQYF. For the CDR3, the DNA is TGTGCCAGCAGCGCTCCCGGACTAGCGGGGAACCAAGAGACCCAGTACTTC.